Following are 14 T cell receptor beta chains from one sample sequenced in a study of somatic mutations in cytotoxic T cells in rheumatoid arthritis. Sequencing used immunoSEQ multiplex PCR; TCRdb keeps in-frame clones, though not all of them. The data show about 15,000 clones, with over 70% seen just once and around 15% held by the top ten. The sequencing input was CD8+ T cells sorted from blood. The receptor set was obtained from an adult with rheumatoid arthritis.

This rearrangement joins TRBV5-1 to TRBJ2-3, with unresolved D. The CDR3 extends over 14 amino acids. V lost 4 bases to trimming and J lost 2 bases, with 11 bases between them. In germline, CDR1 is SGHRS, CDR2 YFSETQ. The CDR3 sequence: CASSHGINTDTQYF. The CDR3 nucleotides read TGCGCCAGCAGCCACGGAATAAACACAGATACGCAGTATTTT.

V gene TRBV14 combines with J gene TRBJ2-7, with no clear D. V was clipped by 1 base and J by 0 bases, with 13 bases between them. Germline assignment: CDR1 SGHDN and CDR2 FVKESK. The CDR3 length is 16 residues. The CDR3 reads CASSQVAVVSSYEQYF. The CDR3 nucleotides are TGTGCCAGCAGCCAAGTCGCCGTGGTTAGCTCCTACGAGCAGTACTTC. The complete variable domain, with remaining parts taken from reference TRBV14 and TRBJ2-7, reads EAGVTQFPSHSVIEKGQTVTLRCDPISGHDNLYWYRRVMGKEIKFLLHFVKESKQDESGMPNNRFLAERTGGTYSTLKVQPAELEDSGVYFCASSQVAVVSSYEQYFGPGTRLTVT.

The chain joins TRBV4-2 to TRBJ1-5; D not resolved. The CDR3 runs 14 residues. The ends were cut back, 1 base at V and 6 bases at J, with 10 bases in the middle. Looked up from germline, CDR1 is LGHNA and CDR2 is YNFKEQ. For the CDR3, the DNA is TGTGCCAGCAGCCAAGTTAGGAGGGTTCAGCCCCAGCATTTT. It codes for CASSQVRRVQPQHF.

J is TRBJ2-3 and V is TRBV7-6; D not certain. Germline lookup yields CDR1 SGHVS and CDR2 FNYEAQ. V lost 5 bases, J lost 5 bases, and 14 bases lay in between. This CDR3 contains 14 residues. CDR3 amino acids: CASSRLSQVDTQYF. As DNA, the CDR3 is TGTGCCAGCAGCAGGCTGAGCCAAGTAGATACGCAGTATTTT.

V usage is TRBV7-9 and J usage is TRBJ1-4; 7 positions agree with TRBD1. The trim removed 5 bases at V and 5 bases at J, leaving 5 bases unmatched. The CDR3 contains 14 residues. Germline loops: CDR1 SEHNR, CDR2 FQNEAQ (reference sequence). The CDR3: CASSRQGFNEKLFF. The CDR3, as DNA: TGTGCCAGCAGCCGACAGGGATTCAATGAAAAACTGTTTTTT.

The CDR3 region is CASSLSPSGGAGQETQYF. CDR3 DNA: TGTGCCAGCAGTTTATCCCCTAGCGGGGGGGCGGGGCAAGAGACCCAGTACTTC. V is TRBV27 and J is TRBJ2-5, with 12 bases identical to TRBD2. Trimming took 0 bases from V and 2 from J; bases not matched to a gene: 7. The germline V gene has CDR1 MNHEY and CDR2 SMNVEV (reference sequence). The CDR3 consists of 18 residues.

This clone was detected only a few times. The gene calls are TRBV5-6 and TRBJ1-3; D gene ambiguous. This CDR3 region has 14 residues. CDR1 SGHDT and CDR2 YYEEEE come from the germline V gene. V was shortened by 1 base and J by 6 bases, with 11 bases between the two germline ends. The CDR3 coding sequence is TGTGCCAGCAGCTTGAGAGGAGGTATAAACACCATATATTTT. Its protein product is CASSLRGGINTIYF. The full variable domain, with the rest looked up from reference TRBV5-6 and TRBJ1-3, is DAGVTQSPTHLIKTRGQQVTLRCSPKSGHDTVSWYQQALGQGPQFIFQYYEEEERQRGNFPDRFSGHQFPNYSSELNVNALLLGDSALYLCASSLRGGINTIYFGEGSWLTVV.

CDR3 loop: CASSQGGPGYEQYF. The CDR3 coding sequence is TGTGCCAGCAGTCAGGGGGGTCCCGGCTACGAGCAGTACTTC. This rearrangement joins TRBV6-5 to TRBJ2-7, with a tentative D call TRBD1 (7 bases). Germline V CDR1 and CDR2: MNHEY, SVGAGI. V was clipped by 5 bases and J by 3 bases, with 14 bases between them. The CDR3 runs 14 residues.

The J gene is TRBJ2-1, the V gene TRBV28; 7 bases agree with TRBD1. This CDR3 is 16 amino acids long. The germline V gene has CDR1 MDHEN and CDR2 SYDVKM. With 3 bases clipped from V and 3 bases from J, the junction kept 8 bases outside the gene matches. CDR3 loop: CASSFQGQYVYNEQFF. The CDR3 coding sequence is TGTGCCAGCAGTTTTCAGGGACAGTATGTCTACAATGAGCAGTTCTTC.

Written as DNA, the CDR3 is TGTGCCAGCAGCTCAGATCCGGGAAAGGGGTACACTGAAGCTTTCTTT. It yields the protein CASSSDPGKGYTEAFF. J is TRBJ1-1 and V is TRBV5-4, with D perhaps TRBD1 (5 bases). The germline V gene encodes CDR1 SGHNT and CDR2 YYREEE (reference sequence). CDR3 length: 16 residues. The V end was cut by 3 bases, the J end by 3 bases, with 18 bases between.

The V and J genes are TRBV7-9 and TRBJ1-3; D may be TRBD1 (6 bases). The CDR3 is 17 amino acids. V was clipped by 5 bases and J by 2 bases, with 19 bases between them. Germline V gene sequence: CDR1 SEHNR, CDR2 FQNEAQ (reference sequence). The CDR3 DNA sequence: TGTGCCAGCAGCCCGACTCGGGACAAGACACCTGGAAACACCATATATTTT. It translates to CASSPTRDKTPGNTIYF.

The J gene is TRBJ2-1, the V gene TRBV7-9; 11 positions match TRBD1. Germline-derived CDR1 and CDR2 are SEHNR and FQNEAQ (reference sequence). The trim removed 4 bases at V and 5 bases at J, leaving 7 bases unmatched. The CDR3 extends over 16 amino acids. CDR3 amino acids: CASSSTRDRGNNEQFF. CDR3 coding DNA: TGTGCCAGCAGCTCCACGCGGGACAGGGGGAACAATGAGCAGTTCTTC.

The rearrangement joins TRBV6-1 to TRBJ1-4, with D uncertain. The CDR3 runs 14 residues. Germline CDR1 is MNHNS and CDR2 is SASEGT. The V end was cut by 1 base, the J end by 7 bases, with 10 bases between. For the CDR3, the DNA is TGTGCCAGCAGTGAAGGGATGACCCTTGAAAAACTGTTTTTT. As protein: CASSEGMTLEKLFF.

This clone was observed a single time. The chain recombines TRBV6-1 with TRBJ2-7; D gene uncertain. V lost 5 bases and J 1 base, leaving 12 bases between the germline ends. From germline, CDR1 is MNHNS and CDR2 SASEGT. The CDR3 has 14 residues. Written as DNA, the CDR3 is TGTGCCAGCAGTCCCCAGGCAGGATCCTACGAGCAGTACGTC. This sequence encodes CASSPQAGSYEQYV.